The 14 T cell receptor beta chains below all came from one sample that was sequenced in a study of cytomegalovirus exposure and HLA in healthy donors. This PCR relied on a set of 60 Vbeta primers and 13 Jbeta primers. Profiling relied on immunoSEQ multiplex PCR, and the TCRdb table lists in-frame clones only, not all of them. Of about 120,000 clones in the sample, about four fifths are singletons; the top ten hold roughly a fifth. The source material was PBMCs. The receptors originated from a man aged 30 to 39 in good health and CMV-seropositive.

The chain uses TRBV6-6 and TRBJ1-2; D unclear. Looked up from germline, CDR1 is MNHNY and CDR2 is SVGAGI (reference sequence). Trimming left V 6 bases short and J 8 bases short, with 10 bases between. The CDR3 consists of 11 residues. Here the CDR3 reads CASSRERGYTF. Written as DNA, the CDR3 is TGTGCCAGCAGCAGAGAGAGGGGCTACACCTTC.

This chain connects TRBV18 to TRBJ2-3; tentatively, D is TRBD1 (5 bases). The V end lost 6 bases, the J end lost 2 bases, and 12 bases lay between the germline ends. The CDR3 totals 14 residues. In germline, CDR1 is KGHSH, CDR2 LQKENI. CDR3 in amino acids: CASSVPGITDTQYF. CDR3 bases: TGTGCCAGCTCGGTTCCAGGGATCACAGATACGCAGTATTTT.

The chain carries TRBV28 and TRBJ1-1; D is uncertain. In germline, CDR1 is MDHEN, CDR2 SYDVKM. Trimming removed 3 bases at V and 0 bases at J, with 23 bases between. The CDR3 covers 19 residues. CDR3 in amino acids: CASSLVRRRINSVNTEAFF. The CDR3, as DNA: TGTGCCAGCAGTTTGGTTAGGCGGAGAATTAATTCGGTGAACACTGAAGCTTTCTTT.

This clone showed up just once. V is TRBV28 and J is TRBJ2-3, with 8 positions matching TRBD1. V lost 5 bases and J lost 4; bases outside the gene matches: 8. The germline V gene encodes CDR1 MDHEN and CDR2 SYDVKM. The CDR3 loop spans 15 amino acids. Here the CDR3 reads CASSNTGGWADTQYF. As DNA, the CDR3 is TGTGCCAGCAGTAACACAGGGGGGTGGGCAGATACGCAGTATTTT. Variable domain in full (rest from reference TRBV28 and TRBJ2-3): DVKVTQSSRYLVKRTGEKVFLECVQDMDHENMFWYRQDPGLGLRLIYFSYDVKMKEKGDIPEGYSVSREKKERFSLILESASTNQTSMYLCASSNTGGWADTQYFGPGTRLTVL.

The chain carries TRBV2 and TRBJ2-1; TRBD2 matches 7 bases. Trimming took 7 bases from V and 5 from J; bases not matched to a gene: 8. The germline V gene has CDR1 SNHLY and CDR2 FYNNEI. The CDR3 extends over 14 amino acids. CDR3 loop: CASTVKGRDNEQFF. As DNA, the CDR3 is TGTGCCAGCACTGTAAAGGGGAGGGACAATGAGCAGTTCTTC.

This rearrangement joins TRBV28 to TRBJ2-3, with 11 bases aligning to TRBD2. V lost 6 bases and J lost 2; bases outside the gene matches: 10. The germline V gene encodes CDR1 MDHEN and CDR2 SYDVKM. The CDR3 consists of 17 residues. In DNA, the CDR3 is TGTGCCAGCAGAGCTCGAGGTAGCGGGGGGGTCACAGATACGCAGTATTTT. Protein product: CASRARGSGGVTDTQYF.

The sample holds a few counts of this clone. The rearrangement joins TRBV23-1 to TRBJ1-2, with TRBD1 identical over 7 bases. TRBV23-1 is sorted into the ORF group, with uncertain function. The V and J ends lost 4 bases and 6 bases, in that order; junction bases with no gene match: 11. The CDR3 contains 15 residues. The CDR3 spells CASSPTGAGENGYTF. The CDR3 bases are TGCGCCAGCAGTCCTACAGGGGCCGGGGAGAATGGCTACACCTTC.

This chain connects TRBV27 to TRBJ1-1; D is uncertain. The germline V gene has CDR1 MNHEY and CDR2 SMNVEV (reference sequence). V was cut by 6 bases and J by 0 bases, with 8 bases left in between. This CDR3 spans 13 amino acids. DNA for the CDR3: TGTGCCAGCAGACCAACAGTGAACACTGAAGCTTTCTTT. It is translated as CASRPTVNTEAFF.

This clone was seen a single time. The gene calls are TRBV27 and TRBJ1-5; D is undetermined. Trimming removed 6 bases at V and 4 bases at J, with 16 bases between. Germline V gives CDR1 MNHEY, CDR2 SMNVEV (reference sequence). CDR3 size: 15 residues. CDR3: CASSLTYEGNQPQHF. The CDR3, as DNA: TGTGCCAGCAGCCTGACTTACGAAGGTAATCAGCCCCAGCATTTT.

V usage is TRBV7-8 and J usage is TRBJ2-3; the D is unclear. The CDR3 loop spans 17 amino acids. Trimming removed 4 bases from V and 3 bases from J, with 20 bases in between. The germline V gene encodes CDR1 SGHVS and CDR2 FQNEAQ. The DNA of the CDR3 is TGTGCCAGCAGCTCCTATATTGGGCCGTTTCGGACAGATACGCAGTATTTT. Translated, it gives CASSSYIGPFRTDTQYF.

The chain links TRBV19 to TRBJ1-5; D not resolved. Germline lookup yields CDR1 LNHDA and CDR2 SQIVND (reference sequence). Trimming took 7 bases from V and 2 from J, leaving 6 bases between them. The CDR3 spans 12 residues. The CDR3 DNA reads TGTGCCAGTAATGAGGGCAATCAGCCCCAGCATTTT. Encoded protein: CASNEGNQPQHF.

The chain recombines TRBV11-3 with TRBJ2-1; 8 nucleotides align to TRBD2. The length of the CDR3 is 16 residues. After removal of 1 base from V and 5 bases from J, the junction contained 7 bases not matched to a gene. The germline CDR1 and CDR2 sequences are SGHNT and YENEEA. CDR3 protein: CASSLGAGGWDNEQFF. The CDR3, as DNA: TGTGCCAGCAGCTTAGGCGCGGGAGGTTGGGACAATGAGCAGTTCTTC.

The chain is built from TRBV28 and TRBJ2-7; TRBD1 aligns across 9 bases. The length of the CDR3 is 14 residues. With V trimmed by 6 bases and J by 5 bases, 8 bases remained unmatched. The V gene's germline CDR1 is MDHEN and CDR2 SYDVKM. DNA for the CDR3: TGTGCCAGCAGGGGGGGGGACAGGGTAAACGAGCAGTACTTC. Translation: CASRGGDRVNEQYF.

V usage is TRBV4-1 and J usage is TRBJ1-3, with D uncertain. V was clipped by 1 base and J by 4 bases, with 5 bases between them. The CDR3 contains 13 residues. Germline V gene data show CDR1 as MGHRA and CDR2 as YSYEKL. The CDR3 nucleotides are TGCGCCAGCAGCCAAGGCGGCGGAAACACCATATATTTT. It encodes CASSQGGGNTIYF.